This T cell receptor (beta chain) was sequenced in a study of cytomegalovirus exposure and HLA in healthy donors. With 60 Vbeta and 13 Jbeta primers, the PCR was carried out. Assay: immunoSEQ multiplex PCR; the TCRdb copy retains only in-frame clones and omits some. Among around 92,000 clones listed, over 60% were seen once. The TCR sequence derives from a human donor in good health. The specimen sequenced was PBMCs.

CDR3 nucleotides: TGTGCCAGCAGTCCCGGGGGTAGGCATCAGCCCCAGCATTTT. Translated: CASSPGGRHQPQHF. The V call is TRBV25-1, the J call TRBJ1-5; a weak D match, TRBD1 (5 bases). Per the germline V gene, CDR1 is MGHDK and CDR2 is SYGVNS. The CDR3 sequence is 14 residues long. The V gene lost 5 bases and the J gene lost 5 bases, with 13 bases spanning the gap.